These 15 T cell receptor beta chains were all obtained from the same sample, sequenced in a study of T cell repertoires in cytomegalovirus infection. Each CDR3 protein gets one entry after TCRdb re-called the reads with MiXCR. The table includes roughly 190,000 distinct CDR3 sequences, less than 9.5% detected once. The sequenced material came from PBMCs. These receptors came from a human donor in good health (CMV status not recorded). Some clones in this sample may be carry-over from other donors' samples.

This clonotype has ten or more counts. The genes are TRBV29-1 and TRBJ1-1; D gene unclear. This CDR3 comprises 13 residues. The V gene's germline CDR1 is SQVTM and CDR2 ANQGSEA. Between the trimmed V and J ends, which lost 5 bases and 1 base, there was a span of 11 bases. The CDR3 DNA reads as TGCAGCGTTAACCAAAGATCGAACACTGAAGCTTTCTTT. It encodes CSVNQRSNTEAFF.

The V gene is TRBV11-2, the J gene TRBJ2-5; 11 nucleotides line up with TRBD2. Per germline, CDR1 SGHAT and CDR2 FQNNGV. This CDR3 comprises 17 residues. The junction had 6 bases not matched to a gene; V was cut back by 0 bases and J by 3 bases. CDR3: CASSLDLASGGKETQYF. The CDR3 DNA reads as TGTGCCAGCAGCTTAGACCTCGCTAGCGGGGGGAAAGAGACCCAGTACTTC.

With regard to this clonotype: A much larger clone lies a single base off, so this may be a read error. This rearrangement joins TRBV29-1 to TRBJ2-7; 8 bases map to TRBD2. The junction had 5 bases not matched to a gene; V was cut back by 3 bases and J by 4 bases. Germline lookup yields CDR1 SQVTM and CDR2 ANQGSEA. This CDR3 has 13 residues. Here the CDR3 reads CSVDTGLDYEQYF. Written as DNA, the CDR3 is TGCAGCGTTGACACGGGACTAGATTACGAGCAGTACTTC.

A few counts support this clonotype. This chain joins TRBV29-1 and TRBJ2-1; D is uncertain. The CDR3 length is 14 residues. Germline V gene sequence: CDR1 SQVTM, CDR2 ANQGSEA. Trimming left V 4 bases short and J 0 bases short, with 10 bases between. The CDR3 is CSVGRSSSYNEQFF. For the CDR3, the DNA is TGCAGCGTTGGTAGGTCCAGCTCCTACAATGAGCAGTTCTTC.

The chain carries TRBV7-2 and TRBJ1-5; D gene unclear. Trimming cost V 5 bases and J 7 bases, with 9 bases left between them. This CDR3 has 12 residues. Germline values: CDR1 SGHTA, CDR2 FQGNSA. This CDR3 reads CASSPRAQPQHF. Here the CDR3 DNA reads TGTGCCAGCAGCCCCCGAGCACAGCCCCAGCATTTT.

This clonotype was found a few times. V is TRBV19 and J is TRBJ2-1; 7 nucleotides match TRBD2. Germline CDR1 and CDR2: LNHDA and SQIVND (reference sequence). This CDR3 is 14 amino acids long. J was trimmed by 3 bases and V by 5 bases; bases with no gene match: 4. As DNA, the CDR3 is TGTGCCAGTAGTCCCAGGGACTACTACAATGAGCAGTTCTTC. Translating gives CASSPRDYYNEQFF.

This clonotype has ten or more counts. The chain is built from TRBV7-8 and TRBJ2-3; D perhaps matches TRBD2 (5 bases). Per germline, CDR1 SGHVS and CDR2 FQNEAQ. Trimming stripped 5 bases from V and 4 bases from J, with 19 bases between. The CDR3 consists of 16 residues. Written as DNA, the CDR3 is TGTGCCAGCAGCCCCCCCGAAAGGAGGTCATCAGATACGCAGTATTTT. The encoded protein is CASSPPERRSSDTQYF.

This clonotype was picked up many times. J is TRBJ1-5 and V is TRBV2; D is uncertain. V dropped 6 bases and J dropped 0 bases, with 12 bases sitting between them. Germline V gene sequence: CDR1 SNHLY, CDR2 FYNNEI. The CDR3 consists of 15 residues. This CDR3 is CASREQTNSNQPQHF. The CDR3 DNA reads TGTGCCAGCAGAGAACAGACAAATAGCAATCAGCCCCAGCATTTT.

This clonotype occurred many times. The chain has TRBV5-6 and TRBJ2-1; a possible D gene is TRBD1 (6 bases). Deletions cut 4 bases from V and 6 bases from J, with 17 bases between. Germline CDR1 and CDR2: SGHDT and YYEEEE. The CDR3 consists of 15 residues. CDR3 DNA: TGTGCCAGCAGCACTTCCCCGGGCAGGGGCAATGAGCAGTTCTTC. It is translated as CASSTSPGRGNEQFF.

This clonotype has ten or more counts. The V gene is TRBV27, the J gene TRBJ2-7; unclear D gene. V lost 3 bases and J lost 4, with 19 bases in between. The length of the CDR3 is 16 residues. The germline CDR1 and CDR2 sequences are MNHEY and SMNVEV (reference sequence). CDR3 residues: CASSFYPLGGVYEQYF. The CDR3 region has the DNA TGTGCCAGCAGTTTTTATCCTCTAGGTGGAGTTTACGAGCAGTACTTC.

There are many counts of this clonotype. J is TRBJ1-4 and V is TRBV7-2, with D tentatively TRBD1 (5 bases). Germline-derived CDR1 and CDR2 are SGHTA and FQGNSA. CDR3 length: 13 residues. Trimming pared 3 bases from V and 10 bases from J, leaving 12 bases between. The chain's CDR3 is CASSLQGVTKLFF. CDR3 sequence (DNA): TGTGCCAGCAGCTTGCAGGGAGTCACAAAACTGTTTTTT.

The chain is built from TRBV6-1 and TRBJ2-5, with 10 bases identical to TRBD1. The J segment lost 6 bases and the V segment lost 6 bases, leaving 7 bases of the junction unmatched. Germline V gene sequence: CDR1 MNHNS, CDR2 SASEGT. The CDR3 runs 14 residues. CDR3 residues: CASSLGTGEKTQYF. DNA for the CDR3: TGTGCCAGCAGCCTCGGGACAGGGGAGAAGACCCAGTACTTC.

The chain is built from TRBV14 and TRBJ2-1, with 11 bases aligning to TRBD2. CDR1 is SGHDN, CDR2 FVKESK, per germline. With 1 base clipped from V and 10 bases from J, the junction kept 0 bases outside the gene matches. The CDR3 extends over 13 amino acids. The CDR3 is CASSQGLAGEQFF. CDR3 DNA sequence: TGTGCCAGCAGCCAAGGACTAGCGGGGGAGCAGTTCTTC.

There are many counts of this clonotype. This rearrangement joins TRBV7-3 to TRBJ1-1; D might be TRBD1 (6 bases). CDR1 and CDR2 from the germline V gene are SGHTA and FQGTGA. The CDR3 extends over 14 amino acids. The V end was cut by 4 bases, the J end by 0 bases, with 9 bases between. The CDR3 DNA sequence: TGTGCCAGCAGCTCGGACAGCATGAACACTGAAGCTTTCTTT. Translated, it gives CASSSDSMNTEAFF.

This sequence joins TRBV2 and TRBJ2-2, with D perhaps TRBD1 (6 bases). Germline CDR1 is SNHLY and CDR2 is FYNNEI. The V end was cut by 10 bases, the J end by 6 bases, with 18 bases between. This CDR3 spans 14 amino acids. The CDR3 loop reads CAILPSGVPGELFF. CDR3 bases: TGTGCCATCCTACCCTCAGGGGTACCCGGGGAGCTGTTTTTT.